The following is a T cell receptor beta chain sequence with its context. This table comes from immunoSEQ multiplex PCR, and its TCRdb copy is limited to in-frame clones, with some not included. Of about 16,000 clones listed, roughly 62% are singletons. The entry originates in a study of neoadjuvant anti-PD-1 for oral cavity cancer. CDR1 MNHNS and CDR2 SASEGT come from the germline V gene. The CDR3 loop spans 15 amino acids. The V end was cut by 6 bases, the J end by 1 base, with 15 bases between. V is TRBV6-1 and J is TRBJ1-1, with a possible D match to TRBD1 (6 bases). The sequence derives from a person aged 40-85 years with oral cavity squamous cell carcinoma. The specimen was PBMCs, collected before nivolumab (anti-PD-1) treatment. The DNA for the CDR3 is TGTGCCAGCAGCTCCTTAGGGGGACAGAACACTGAAGCTTTCTTT. Its protein product is CASSSLGGQNTEAFF.